A selection of T cell receptor beta chains follows, all from one sample in a study of human T cells and chemical hapten exposure. Each CDR3 protein is one row after TCRdb ran MiXCR on the RACE reads. The sample lists under 300,000 distinct CDR3 sequences, over 7.5% occurring once. The sample consisted of whole blood, taken in connection with sensitization to the hapten diphenylcyclopropenone (DPC). The receptors shown here come from a man aged 18 to 29 with alopecia areata. Some clones in this sample may be carry-over from other donors' samples. The conserved cysteine and the conserved F or W are not part of the CDR3 here.

CDR3aa: ASSLDSDEKLF; v_gene: TRBV5-1
CDR3aa: ASSLGFPPLH; v_gene: TRBV7-9
CDR3aa: ASSPALRGAEAF; v_gene: TRBV6-9
CDR3aa: ASRRGGETQY; v_gene: TRBV6-2/TRBV6-3
CDR3aa: ASSRLIRDRNTYGYT; v_gene: TRBV11-2
CDR3aa: ASTRILDRPKQF; v_gene: TRBV7-2
CDR3aa: ATSDENEQF; v_gene: TRBV24-1
CDR3aa: ASRTNRGLAQPQH; v_gene: TRBV6-2/TRBV6-3
CDR3aa: SVEGGNEQF; v_gene: TRBV29-1
CDR3aa: ASSTGQGLDTQY; v_gene: TRBV10-1
CDR3aa: ASSQDYGQGIETQY; v_gene: TRBV4-1
CDR3aa: ASSQDGRTSGGETQY; v_gene: TRBV4-3
CDR3aa: ASSLSGSTGELF; v_gene: TRBV12-3/TRBV12-4
CDR3aa: ASSLERGQGNQPQH; v_gene: TRBV7-2
CDR3aa: ASSLGLDTADTQY; v_gene: TRBV7-2
CDR3aa: ASIYAGGTEAF; v_gene: TRBV7-2
CDR3aa: ASSVRDYQETQY; v_gene: TRBV9
CDR3aa: ASSTTGDQETQY; v_gene: TRBV28
CDR3aa: ASSLSAGAFYGYT; v_gene: TRBV27
CDR3aa: ASSQDIGTSGDNEQF; v_gene: TRBV4-3
CDR3aa: ASSPEGGGASEQF; v_gene: TRBV7-2
CDR3aa: ASSAGQRDYGYT; v_gene: TRBV2
CDR3aa: ASSLSGTGDTEAF; v_gene: TRBV27
CDR3aa: ASSQDNWEETQY; v_gene: TRBV14
CDR3aa: ASSLERPRGETQY; v_gene: TRBV5-4
CDR3aa: ASSTLAGGPYNEQF; v_gene: TRBV6-2/TRBV6-3
CDR3aa: ASSQEGSSNTGELS; v_gene: TRBV4-3
CDR3aa: ASSSAGTGPTNEKLF; v_gene: TRBV11-1